Presented here are 14 T cell receptor beta chains from one specimen sequenced in a study of cytomegalovirus exposure and HLA in healthy donors. In the PCR, 60 Vbeta and 13 Jbeta primers were used. Clones were read by immunoSEQ multiplex PCR, and TCRdb kept only the in-frame ones, dropping some. Of roughly 200,000 clones in the sample, over 75% were seen once. The sequencing sample was made of PBMCs. These receptors came from a woman aged 30 to 39 in good health and CMV-seronegative.

V gene TRBV6-1 combines with J gene TRBJ2-7; D gene uncertain. Trimming stripped 6 bases from V and 1 base from J, with 13 bases between. Germline CDR1 and CDR2: MNHNS and SASEGT. The CDR3 covers 14 residues. CDR3 in amino acids: CASSPVAGSYEQYF. DNA for the CDR3: TGTGCCAGCAGCCCAGTGGCAGGATCCTACGAGCAGTACTTC.

As to this clone: Compared with germline, one end of the junction differs, possibly owing to a read error. This sequence joins TRBV18 and TRBJ2-3, with 8 bases aligning to TRBD2. CDR1 is KGHSH, CDR2 LQKENI, per germline. The CDR3 is made up of 19 amino acids. The CDR3 region is CASLPRQLAEVTSTDTQYF. The CDR3 DNA reads TGTGCCAGCTTACCACGGCAACTAGCGGAGGTAACTAGCACAGATACGCAGTATTTT.

The J gene is TRBJ1-1, the V gene TRBV6-6, with 10 bases that match TRBD1. Germline-derived CDR1 and CDR2 are MNHNY and SVGAGI (reference sequence). Trimming at V came to 6 bases and at J to 5 bases, leaving 6 bases not matched to a gene. The CDR3 sequence is 14 residues long. CDR3 sequence reads: CASRRQGARTEAFF. CDR3 bases: TGTGCCAGCAGGAGACAGGGGGCGCGGACTGAAGCTTTCTTT.

V gene TRBV10-3 combines with J gene TRBJ2-7, with a weak D call TRBD1 (5 bases). V lost 3 bases and J lost 2, with 14 bases in between. The V gene's germline CDR1 is ENHRY and CDR2 SYGVKD. This CDR3 spans 15 amino acids. CDR3 bases: TGTGCCATCAGTGAAGACAGCTATAAAACCTACGAGCAGTACTTC. Its protein product is CAISEDSYKTYEQYF.

The V call is TRBV2, the J call TRBJ2-7, with 8 bases identical to TRBD1. CDR1 is SNHLY and CDR2 is FYNNEI in the germline V gene. The CDR3 runs to 14 residues. V was clipped by 5 bases and J by 6 bases; unmatched bases: 9. The CDR3 nucleotides are TGTGCCAGCAGTTTGACAGGGGTCCAGGGCGAGCAGTACTTC. Protein sequence: CASSLTGVQGEQYF.

This chain links TRBV25-1 with TRBJ2-2; D remains unclear. The CDR3 length is 11 residues. Germline V gives CDR1 MGHDK, CDR2 SYGVNS. The germline V and J ends were trimmed by 7 bases and 3 bases, with 3 bases remaining between them. The CDR3 loop reads CASTHTGELFF. In DNA, the CDR3 is TGTGCCAGCACTCACACCGGGGAGCTGTTTTTT.

The V call is TRBV2, the J call TRBJ2-7; the match to TRBD1 covers 10 bases. Germline V gene lookup returns CDR1 SNHLY and CDR2 FYNNEI. The CDR3 is 16 amino acids. J was trimmed by 4 bases and V by 4 bases; bases with no gene match: 10. Here the CDR3 DNA reads TGTGCCAGCAGTGTGAGCCGGGACAGGGGCGGGTACGAGCAGTACTTC. Encoded protein: CASSVSRDRGGYEQYF.

J is TRBJ2-1 and V is TRBV5-4; D ambiguous. Germline V gene sequence: CDR1 SGHNT, CDR2 YYREEE (reference sequence). The CDR3 consists of 14 residues. With 0 bases removed from V and 4 bases from J, the gap between germline ends came to 8 bases. CDR3 residues: CASSLENLYNEQFF. The CDR3 DNA follows: TGTGCCAGCAGCTTGGAGAACCTATACAATGAGCAGTTCTTC.

This sequence joins TRBV4-2 and TRBJ1-5; D possibly corresponds to TRBD1 (6 bases). V was cut by 0 bases and J by 10 bases, with 13 bases left in between. This CDR3 contains 14 residues. Germline assignment: CDR1 LGHNA and CDR2 YNFKEQ. For the CDR3, the DNA is TGTGCCAGCAGCCAAGAAGCAGGGGAAAGCCCCCAGCATTTT. Amino acid sequence: CASSQEAGESPQHF.

This clone has a handful of counts. The chain uses TRBV6-5 and TRBJ2-3, with 7 positions matching TRBD1. The trim removed 11 bases at V and 5 bases at J, leaving 7 bases unmatched. Germline V gene sequence: CDR1 MNHEY, CDR2 SVGAGI. The CDR3 extends over 12 amino acids. The CDR3 reads CASTPGGDTQYF. DNA for the CDR3: TGTGCCTCGACTCCAGGGGGAGATACGCAGTATTTT.

The V and J genes are TRBV9 and TRBJ1-2; 7 nucleotides align to TRBD1. Trimming at V came to 3 bases and at J to 4 bases, leaving 9 bases not matched to a gene. Germline V lookup: CDR1 SGDLS, CDR2 YYNGEE. The CDR3 sequence is 15 residues long. The CDR3 here is CASSGSGTDLYGYTF. The CDR3 DNA follows: TGTGCCAGCAGCGGATCCGGGACAGACCTCTATGGCTACACCTTC.

This sequence joins TRBV23-1 and TRBJ2-2; TRBD2 is a possible D gene (7 bases). TRBV23-1 is classed as an ORF, of uncertain function. The length of the CDR3 is 17 residues. Trimming took off 6 bases at V and 0 bases at J, with 17 bases between the two ends. This CDR3 is CASRPLGGGANTGELFF. CDR3 nucleotide sequence: TGCGCCAGCAGACCACTGGGAGGGGGTGCGAACACCGGGGAGCTGTTTTTT.

V usage is TRBV19 and J usage is TRBJ1-6; 12 bases line up with TRBD1. CDR3 length equals 19 residues. V was clipped by 3 bases and J by 6 bases; unmatched bases: 12. The germline V gene encodes CDR1 LNHDA and CDR2 SQIVND (reference sequence). The CDR3: CASSMNLAGTGGVNSPLHF. CDR3 bases: TGTGCCAGTAGTATGAATCTAGCCGGGACAGGGGGCGTTAATTCACCCCTCCACTTT.

The rearrangement joins TRBV27 to TRBJ2-3, with unresolved D. CDR3 size: 15 residues. Between the trimmed V and J ends, which lost 2 bases and 4 bases, there was a span of 13 bases. CDR1 MNHEY and CDR2 SMNVEV come from the germline V gene (reference sequence). Here the CDR3 DNA reads TGTGCCAGCAGTTTAATGGCCGCCCGTGCAGATACGCAGTATTTT. Translated: CASSLMAARADTQYF.